The following is a TCR beta chain sequence with its context. The data stem from a study of T-cell reconstitution after alpha-beta-depleted transplantation in children. CDR1 and CDR2 (germline): MGHDK, SYGVNS. This CDR3 region has 14 residues. Trimming left V 1 base short and J 0 bases short, with 7 bases between. Researchers prepared the TCRbeta library using unique molecular identifiers, the study reports. TCRdb itself ran the PCR reads through MiXCR, one entry per CDR3 protein. Of a few hundred thousand distinct CDR3 sequences in the sample, around 20% were seen once. The sample was PBMCs from the stem cell graft donor, taken from the stem cell graft. The source is a human donor who donated a stem cell graft to a child with acute myeloid leukemia. The chain combines TRBV25-1 with TRBJ2-7; D perhaps matches TRBD2 (5 bases). In DNA form, the CDR3 reads TGTGCCAGCAGTGAATCGGGGTTCTCCTACGAGCAGTACTTC. Translated, it gives CASSESGFSYEQYF.